What follows describes a single TCR beta chain. It lacks a known antigen. Per-base quality was not reported, and no clone a single base away is much larger than it. Participants in the prospective study were aged roughly 18 to 100 years, lived in under 30 United States geographic areas, and enrolled through a virtual design. In the prospective study, participants were assigned to cohorts based on the clinical history participants reported in a screening survey and a study questionnaire. Exposed participants were defined as having been in contact with someone with a PCR-confirmed or clinician-diagnosed COVID-19 case within 2 weeks of study entry. Each participant in the prospective study had whole blood, serum and a nasopharyngeal or oropharyngeal swab collected by mobile phlebotomists. Prospective study participants could optionally give additional blood draws and questionnaires over an approximately two-month period. Before DNA extraction, blood samples from the prospective study were shipped at room temperature or frozen.

The sample belongs to a study of blood T cell repertoires in COVID-19 (dated by TCRdb to about 2020). Notes on the research overall: Samples from collaborators originated in the United States, Italy and Spain and spanned both the acute and convalescent phases of COVID-19. The prospective study material was composed of cDNA or gDNA derived from T cells, B-cell-depleted T cells, or PBMCs. Deeply sampled blood TCRbeta repertoires from subjects exposed to, actively infected with, or recovered from COVID-19 were included in the dataset. The repertoires were released in a freely available public database meant as a resource for research on the immune response to SARS-CoV-2. Samples were obtained from the ongoing ImmuneRACE study (first 160 participants) and from some 1,300 subjects provided by 6 global collaborators. Sample metadata almost always included a de-identified subject ID, COVID-19 status, age in years and sex. Where available, HLA class I and class II types were taken from metadata supplied by the sample provider and were not determined by assay-based typing. The full study reports these points: The amount of clinical and demographic metadata varied by source and participant and was provided uncurated.

TCRbeta CDR3 regions were amplified from genomic DNA by means of the immunoSEQ Assay, a bias-controlled multiplex PCR. For the original study's pipeline: The number of nucleated cells in each sample was estimated by amplification of reference gene primers within the assay. To quantify the absolute abundance of each unique TCRbeta CDR3 rearrangement, sequence reads were collapsed and filtered. For each sample, productive Simpson clonality was calculated as the square root of Simpson's diversity index over productive rearrangements. Drawn from immuneACCESS, this table holds only the in-frame rearrangements with V and J called that TCRdb kept. Clones are partly lost; checked studies trace under half to an unresolved V gene and leave the rest unexplained. V, J and clone size were drawn from that table, and D and trimming were deduced from the DNA. The sample data list over 200,000 clones, and about 87% of these were observed just once. The ten largest clones take up approximately 3.7% of the sample.

Relative to germline, V is missing 2 bases and J is missing 8 bases, with 2 bases of the junction outside any gene match. Via the germline V gene (reference sequence), CDR1 is DFQATT and CDR2 SNEGSKA. The CDR3 spans 11 residues, from the cysteine through the phenylalanine. The entry retains the CDR3 DNA only, 33 bases that are in frame from base 1. The chain employs TRBV20-1 and TRBJ1-2, with 7 bases in between that match TRBD1. Sequencing was carried out using PBMCs or T cells enriched from blood (not recorded which). The TCR sequence derives from a woman aged 25 to 39 who had been exposed to COVID-19. The CDR3 amino acid sequence is: CSARNRGGYTF. The DNA is TGCAGTGCTAGAAACAGGGGAGGCTACACCTTC.